This TCR beta chain was captured in a study of cytomegalovirus exposure and HLA in healthy donors. Study details: Unique TCRs numbering some 93 million, obtained from HLA-typed donors, made up an early data release.

General observations from the study: The authors reported that TCR beta sequences could predict HLA-A and HLA-B alleles. These predictions were accurate for most subjects in the first cohort. V- and J-gene trimming in TCR beta was tied to a missense DCLRE1C variant by an analysis performed later.

There were likely unrecorded immune exposures, though donors were nominally healthy when sampled. Of note for this clone: Its antigen is undetermined.

Germline CDR1 MNHNS, CDR2 SASEGT. V was trimmed by 3 bases and J by 8 bases, leaving 8 bases between them. CDR3 length: 12 amino acids. A multiplex PCR was run with 60 Vbeta primers and 13 Jbeta primers. Produced via immunoSEQ multiplex PCR; TCRdb's table is partial and in-frame only. Here the sample table reports over 65,000 clones. This chain uses TRBV6-1 with TRBJ2-1; no reliable D call. The sequencing sample was made of PBMCs. The receptor comes from a woman aged 25 to 39 in good health and CMV-seronegative. The DNA for the CDR3 is TGTGCCAGCAGTGAGTTTGGGCATGAGCAGTTCTTC. Translation gives CASSEFGHEQFF.